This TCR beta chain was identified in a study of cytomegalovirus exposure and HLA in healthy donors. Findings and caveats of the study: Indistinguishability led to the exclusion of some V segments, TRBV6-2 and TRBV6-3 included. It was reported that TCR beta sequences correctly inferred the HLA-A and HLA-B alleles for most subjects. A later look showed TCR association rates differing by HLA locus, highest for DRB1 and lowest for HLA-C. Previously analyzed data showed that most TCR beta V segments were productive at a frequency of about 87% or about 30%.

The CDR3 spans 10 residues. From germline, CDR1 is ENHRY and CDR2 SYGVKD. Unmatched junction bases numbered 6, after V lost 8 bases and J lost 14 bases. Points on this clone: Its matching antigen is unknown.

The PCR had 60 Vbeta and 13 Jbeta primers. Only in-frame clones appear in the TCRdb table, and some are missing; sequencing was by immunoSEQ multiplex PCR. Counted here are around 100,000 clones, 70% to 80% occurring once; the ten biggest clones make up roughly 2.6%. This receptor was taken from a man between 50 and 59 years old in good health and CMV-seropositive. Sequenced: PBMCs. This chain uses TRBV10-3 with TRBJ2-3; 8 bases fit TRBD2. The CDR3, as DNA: TGTGCCATCGGGGGCGGGAGGAGGTATTTT. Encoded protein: CAIGGGRRYF.